This note documents a single TCR beta chain sequence. The antigen is unknown. These data come from a study of PD-1 blockade in classical Hodgkin lymphoma. Study-wide results and limits: Newly diagnosed patients reportedly trailed healthy donors in baseline TCR diversity. It was CD4+ TCR diversity, not CD8+, that rose significantly by C4D1. Newly diagnosed and completely responding patients shared comparable baseline diversity.

Germline V CDR1 and CDR2: MNHEY, SVGAGI. CDR3 length equals 16 residues. The ends were cut back, 4 bases at V and 1 base at J, with 13 bases in the middle. Every single patient, without exception, relapsed after autologous stem cell transplantation, and brentuximab vedotin exposure varied. Classification of best responses gave complete response, partial response or progressive disease. Sequencing was performed with immunoSEQ multiplex PCR; in TCRdb, only in-frame clones are kept and a portion is missing. The sample records about 53,000 clones, over 70% being singletons. The specimen comprised peripheral blood mononuclear cells (PBMCs), sampled at baseline. The chain has TRBV6-5 and TRBJ1-4; D might be TRBD1 (6 bases). The clonotype comes from a human donor with classical Hodgkin lymphoma. The chain's CDR3 is CASSSLPGQTNEKLFF. The CDR3, as DNA: TGTGCCAGCAGTTCCCTTCCGGGACAAACTAATGAAAAACTGTTTTTT.